A selection of T cell receptor beta chains follows, all from one sample in a study of blood T cell repertoires in COVID-19. Data came from immunoSEQ multiplex PCR; TCRdb stores just in-frame clones and leaves some out. The data show about 43,000 clones, 80% to 90% seen once. Sequenced sample: peripheral blood. These receptors were taken from a man in his sixties with active COVID-19. CDR3s include the opening cysteine and the closing phenylalanine or tryptophan. A D gene is named only where the DNA matches it firmly.

V,D,J,CDR3,DNA
TRBV10-3,TRBD1,TRBJ1-5,CAISEVMRQGEPQHF,TGTGCCATCAGTGAGGTGATGAGACAGGGTGAGCCCCAGCATTTT
TRBV7-9,NA,TRBJ2-7,CASSLLSEQYF,TGTGCCAGCAGCTTATTGAGTGAGCAGTACTTC
TRBV10-3,TRBD1,TRBJ2-3,CAISDPTLGQVKTDTQYF,TGTGCCATCAGTGACCCAACGCTGGGACAGGTTAAAACAGATACGCAGTATTTT
TRBV19,NA,TRBJ1-5,CASSIDDSSNQPQHF,TGTGCCAGTAGTATAGATGACAGTAGCAATCAGCCCCAGCATTTT
TRBV9,NA,TRBJ2-1,CASSVIGGANEQFF,TGTGCCAGCAGCGTCATAGGGGGGGCCAATGAGCAGTTCTTC
TRBV15,TRBD2,TRBJ2-3,CATSRGLAGDTQYF,TGTGCCACCAGCAGAGGACTAGCAGGAGATACGCAGTATTTT
TRBV5-1,NA,TRBJ2-7,CASSLGGDFNEQYF,TGCGCCAGCAGCTTGGGGGGAGACTTCAACGAGCAGTACTTC
TRBV2,NA,TRBJ1-3,CASHQVSGNTIYF,TGTGCCAGTCATCAGGTCTCTGGAAACACCATATATTTT
TRBV7-2,NA,TRBJ1-1,CASSPEGGNTEAFF,TGTGCCAGCAGCCCCGAGGGAGGGAACACTGAAGCTTTCTTT
TRBV7-2,TRBD2,TRBJ2-3,CASSLLAGLGGADTQYF,TGTGCCAGCAGCCTCCTAGCGGGCTTGGGCGGGGCAGATACGCAGTATTTT
TRBV10-1,NA,TRBJ2-2,CASSDPGDTGELFF,TGCGCCAGCAGTGACCCGGGGGACACCGGGGAGCTGTTTTTT
TRBV12-3/TRBV12-4,TRBD2,TRBJ2-3,CASTSGGGDTQYF,TGTGCCAGCACCAGCGGGGGGGGAGATACGCAGTATTTT
TRBV27,TRBD2,TRBJ2-2,CASSLGTKGELFF,TGTGCCAGCAGTTTAGGGACTAAGGGGGAGCTGTTTTTT
TRBV7-3,NA,TRBJ1-3,CASSREGPNSGNTIYF,TGTGCCAGCAGCCGAGAGGGCCCCAACTCTGGAAACACCATATATTTT
TRBV3-1/TRBV3-2,NA,TRBJ2-5,CASSQGPGRETQYF,TGTGCCAGCAGCCAAGGACCAGGGCGGGAGACCCAGTACTTC
TRBV5-6,TRBD1,TRBJ2-4,CASSLQGSKNIQYF,TGTGCCAGCAGCCTACAGGGGTCCAAAAACATTCAGTACTTC
TRBV27,TRBD2,TRBJ2-6,CASSNGLAGVPISGANVLTF,TGTGCCAGCTCCAACGGACTAGCGGGAGTCCCCATCTCTGGGGCCAACGTCCTGACTTTC